These T cell receptor beta chains were read from a single sample in a study of T cells in Graves' hyperthyroidism and ophthalmopathy. TCRdb passed the multiplex PCR reads through MiXCR, listing each CDR3 protein once. The sample has around 370,000 distinct CDR3 sequences, around 18% seen once. Sequenced: blood. The receptors originated from a man aged 18 to 30 with Graves' ophthalmopathy. CDR3s include the opening cysteine and the closing phenylalanine or tryptophan. Each record gives: J gene, V gene, clone size, D gene, CDR3 DNA, CDR3 protein. A D gene is named only where the DNA matches it firmly. Not every row has a clone size; where given, it reads once, few, many or a size class.

TRBJ2-5,TRBV28,.,TRBD2,TGTGCCAGCAGTTTAATTCCGGGGGGGGGGGAGACCCAGTACTTC,CASSLIPGGGETQYF
TRBJ1-6,TRBV20-1,.,TRBD1,TGCAGTGCTGATCCGGGACAGGGTTATTCACCCCTCCACTTT,CSADPGQGYSPLHF
TRBJ2-7,TRBV5-1,many,TRBD1,TGCGCCAGCAGCTACGGGACAGGATACTACGAGCAGTACTTC,CASSYGTGYYEQYF
TRBJ1-2,TRBV3-1,.,.,TGTGCCAGCAGTAAAGACCTTCTCTATGGCTACACCTTC,CASSKDLLYGYTF
TRBJ1-2,TRBV6-2/TRBV6-3,.,.,TGTGCCAGCGCCTTCCCCGGGACGCAAACGTATGGCTACACCTTC,CASAFPGTQTYGYTF
TRBJ1-2,TRBV12-3/TRBV12-4,few,TRBD1,TGTGCCAGCAGGAGGGACAGCAGCTCCTATGGCTACACCTTC,CASRRDSSSYGYTF
TRBJ1-2,TRBV27,few,.,TGTGCCAGCAGTTTATATGTGGGGTTAGATGGCTACACCTTC,CASSLYVGLDGYTF
TRBJ1-4,TRBV10-2,.,.,TGCGCCAGCGAAGGGACTCGCGGTGAAAAACTGTTTTTT,CASEGTRGEKLFF
TRBJ2-2,TRBV2,.,.,TGTGCCAGCAGTAACCTGGGGCGGGGCCCCTCTGGGGAGCTGTTTTTT,CASSNLGRGPSGELFF
TRBJ1-1,TRBV2,many,.,TGTGCCAGCAGGGAGGACCGGGGGAACACTGAAGCTTTCTTT,CASREDRGNTEAFF
TRBJ2-5,TRBV5-5,many,.,TGTGCCAGCAGCTTGGTACTGGAGGGGACCCAGTACTTC,CASSLVLEGTQYF
TRBJ1-2,TRBV6-1,.,.,TGTGCCAGCAGCCACCGGTCCGGCTACACCTTC,CASSHRSGYTF
TRBJ2-7,TRBV7-9,many,.,TGTGCCAGCAGCGACAGCTACGAGCAGTACTTC,CASSDSYEQYF
TRBJ2-5,TRBV3-1,many,.,TGTGCCAGCAGCTCCCAGGGGAGGGAGACCCAGTACTTC,CASSSQGRETQYF
TRBJ1-2,TRBV3-1,few,.,TGTGCCAGCTGGGGGGGCACTAACTATGGCTACACCTTC,CASWGGTNYGYTF
TRBJ1-5,TRBV20-1,many,.,TGCAGTGCTTCGACAGGCCTCCAGGGTCAGCCCCAGCATTTT,CSASTGLQGQPQHF
TRBJ2-1,TRBV6-1,many,.,TGTGCCAGCAGGGCGGTCGATGAGCAGTTCTTC,CASRAVDEQFF
TRBJ2-7,TRBV5-1,.,.,TGCGCCAGCAGCTTTAGCCTAGCCAGCGAGCAGTACTTC,CASSFSLASEQYF
TRBJ2-1,TRBV7-2,many,.,TGTGCCAGCAGCCGGGCGGTGAATTCCTACAATGAGCAGTTCTTC,CASSRAVNSYNEQFF
TRBJ2-2,TRBV7-2,.,TRBD2,TGTGCCAGCAGCTCCGGGACTACGACCGGGGAGCTGTTTTTT,CASSSGTTTGELFF
TRBJ2-3,TRBV6-1,many,TRBD2,TGTGCCAGCGGATGGACTAGCGGTAGCACAGATACGCAGTATTTT,CASGWTSGSTDTQYF
TRBJ2-1,TRBV28,many,TRBD1,TGTGCCAGCAAGATCGAGGGGACAGGGAGATCAGAGCAGTTCTTC,CASKIEGTGRSEQFF
TRBJ2-3,TRBV5-1,many,TRBD2,TGCGCCAGCAGCTTACCGACTAGCGGGGGGCGCACAGATACGCAGTATTTT,CASSLPTSGGRTDTQYF
TRBJ2-5,TRBV14,few,.,TGTGCCAGCAGCCAATTTGGCGCCCCGCAGGAGACCCAGTACTTC,CASSQFGAPQETQYF
TRBJ1-1,TRBV2,many,.,TGTGCCAGCAGAAGATCGGGAGCATTCGGAGCTTTCTTT,CASRRSGAFGAFF
TRBJ2-1,TRBV7-9,few,.,TGTGCCAGCAGCTTAAGTGAGCAGCTCTTC,CASSLSEQLF
TRBJ2-6,TRBV6-5,.,.,TGTGCCAGCAGATACGACAGAGGGGGAAATCCCTCTGGGGCCAACGTCCTGACTTTC,CASRYDRGGNPSGANVLTF
TRBJ2-7,TRBV27,many,.,TGTGCCAGCAGTTTACAGGGTCCCTACGAGCAGTACTTC,CASSLQGPYEQYF
TRBJ2-3,TRBV20-1,few,TRBD2,TGCAGTGCTAGGCCAGCGGGGAGCACAGATACGCAGTATTTT,CSARPAGSTDTQYF